Listed here is a single T cell receptor (beta chain). Its matching antigen is unknown. Sequencing used immunoSEQ multiplex PCR; TCRdb keeps in-frame clones, though not all of them. Of 100,000 to 140,000 clones in the sample, roughly 87% were seen once. With 3 bases removed from V and 9 bases from J, the gap between germline ends came to 0 bases. This CDR3 is built from 8 residues. Germline loops: CDR1 SQVTM, CDR2 ANQGSEA. This entry comes from a study of graft-versus-host responses after intestinal transplantation. Turning to the study itself: Transplants were multivisceral, liver-intestinal, or isolated intestinal. Every recipient had anti-thymocyte globulin induction and roughly three years of tacrolimus plus steroids.

Study findings and constraints: Recipient marrow showed GvH clones, some seen first in ileum or blood.

The sequence was collected from a human donor who was the organ donor for an intestinal transplant. Source: unstimulated CD4+ T cells sorted from spleen or lymph node cells, taken before transplant. The rearrangement uses TRBV29-1 and TRBJ2-1; no clear D. The CDR3 coding sequence is TGCAGCGTTGATGAGCAGTTCTTC. Residues: CSVDEQFF.